A selection of T cell receptor beta chains follows, all from one sample in a study of blood T cell repertoires in COVID-19. Clones were read by immunoSEQ multiplex PCR, and TCRdb kept only the in-frame ones, dropping some. The top ten clones hold 5% to 7% of a sample with approximately 300,000 clones, around 92% of them seen once. Sequenced sample: peripheral blood. Receptors originate from a man younger than 30 who had recovered from COVID-19. Both conserved end residues are part of each CDR3.

j_call v_call cdr3_aa
TRBJ1-6 TRBV5-1 CASNPGTGYSPLHF
TRBJ1-1 TRBV5-5 CASSLVSGASTEAFF
TRBJ2-7 TRBV3-1/TRBV3-2 CASSPPGLALYF
TRBJ1-3 TRBV7-2 CASSLSLPSGNTIYF
TRBJ2-7 TRBV6-6 CVSLAGSNEQYF
TRBJ2-7 TRBV27 CASSTFVAYEQYF
TRBJ1-1 TRBV9 CASSLSGEVTEAFF
TRBJ2-7 TRBV4-3 CASSQVVSNYEQYF
TRBJ2-1 TRBV6-5 CASSLTGTGNEQFF
TRBJ1-2 TRBV5-1 CASSQGAPYGYTF
TRBJ2-1 TRBV11-2 CASSLSPGHNEQFF
TRBJ1-3 TRBV29-1 CSVGLQTAGNTIYF
TRBJ2-7 TRBV25-1 CASSDGGTTYEQYF
TRBJ2-3 TRBV6-2/TRBV6-3 CASSAPGLASGDTQYF
TRBJ2-3 TRBV19 CASRKGSTDTQYF
TRBJ2-7 TRBV18 CASSQGTSYEQYF
TRBJ2-1 TRBV7-9 CASTAGGGPGNEQFF
TRBJ2-7 TRBV5-1 CASSRTSGPYEQYF
TRBJ1-2 TRBV4-1 CASSPFEVSGGYGYTF
TRBJ2-2 TRBV7-9 CASSRKARAPGSGELFF
TRBJ1-3 TRBV7-3 CASSPQGPSSGNTIYF
TRBJ1-5 TRBV6-6 CASGGNQPQHF
TRBJ2-3 TRBV6-2/TRBV6-3 CASSLGTGVGDTQYF
TRBJ1-3 TRBV6-5 CASSYSKGGPGNTIYF
TRBJ1-2 TRBV5-1 CASSLDLDNGYGYTF
TRBJ1-3 TRBV12-5 CASGFVIMGSSGNTIYF
TRBJ2-1 TRBV9 CASSVTGSAYNEQFF
TRBJ2-7 TRBV5-1 CASSLAGLREQYF
TRBJ2-7 TRBV27 CASQLDRGKPYEQYF
TRBJ2-3 TRBV7-3 CASSSGSSSTDTQYF
TRBJ2-2 TRBV5-1 CASSLVGGTVSGELFF
TRBJ2-4 TRBV14 CASSQFAGADIQYF
TRBJ2-7 TRBV4-1 CASSLGDRGFHEQYF
TRBJ2-1 TRBV4-1 CASSQADRGGYNEQFF
TRBJ2-5 TRBV19 CASSGRDTQETQYF
TRBJ2-7 TRBV6-5 CASSSSGGGSSEQYF